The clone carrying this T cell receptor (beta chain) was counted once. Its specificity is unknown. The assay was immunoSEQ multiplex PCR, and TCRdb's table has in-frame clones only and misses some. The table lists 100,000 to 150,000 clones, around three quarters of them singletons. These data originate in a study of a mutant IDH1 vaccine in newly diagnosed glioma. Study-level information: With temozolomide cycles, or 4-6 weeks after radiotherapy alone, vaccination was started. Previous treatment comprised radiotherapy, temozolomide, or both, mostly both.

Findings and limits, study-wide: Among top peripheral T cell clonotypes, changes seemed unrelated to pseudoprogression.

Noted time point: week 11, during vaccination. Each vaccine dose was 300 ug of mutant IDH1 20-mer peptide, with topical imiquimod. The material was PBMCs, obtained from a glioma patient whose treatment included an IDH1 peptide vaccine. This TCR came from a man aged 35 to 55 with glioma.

In nucleotides, the CDR3 is TGTGCCAGCAGCTTAGGATCTGGGGGCCCGGTCGGGGAGCTGTTTTTT. Translation: CASSLGSGGPVGELFF. The chain links TRBV7-9 to TRBJ2-2; tentatively, D is TRBD1 (6 bases). This CDR3 comprises 16 residues. Germline V lookup: CDR1 SEHNR, CDR2 FQNEAQ (reference sequence). Trimming took off 1 base at V and 7 bases at J, with 16 bases between the two ends.